This T cell receptor (beta chain) is from a study of cytomegalovirus exposure and HLA in healthy donors (dated by TCRdb to 2016 to 2017). With regard to the full study: An earlier analysis of several hundred of the donors reported approximately 260 Gb of sequence data and 117 million unique TCR beta sequences obtained from about 179 million T cells. The aim of the study was to test whether cataloging public T cell receptors could identify signatures of past pathogen exposure. In the later analysis, no new phenotypic data were used to find candidate immune exposures; instead, reliance was placed on TCR beta sequences and their occurrence across donors. An early release that covered approximately 600 HLA-typed donors contained approximately 300 gigabases of sequencing data and 85 million to 100 million unique TCR sequences. A separate validation cohort of roughly 110 different subjects was used in addition to the approximately 700-subject first cohort. Among the approximately 400 genotyped donors, approximately 76% belonged to the genetic ancestry cluster associated with self-reported Caucasian donors. Because of strong linkage in the cohort, four to six DR-DQ haplotypes were treated as single units for association and clustering. The study combined high-throughput TCR immunosequencing, statistical association of individual TCRs with disease status, and machine learning to predict cytomegalovirus infection status. To study patterns of TCR occurrence, a later analysis re-analyzed previously published TCR beta repertoires from around 700 donors and added high-resolution HLA genotyping. The number of typed donors differed by locus: about 620-630 for A, B, C, DRB1 and DQB1; approximately 520 for DQA1; over 600 for DPA1; and about 470 for DPB1. Across 398 genotyped donors of the cohort, an average of about 200,000 unique TCR beta nucleotide sequences per donor were sequenced, and roughly a sixth of those sequences were non-productive. An earlier analysis of approximately 500 of the donors applied high-throughput TCR beta sequencing to assess whether each TCR beta V gene segment acted as functional or pseudogenic. Every discovery cohort repertoire had been produced on one sequencing platform. In a later genetic analysis, genome-wide SNP genotypes for about three fifths of the roughly 670 donors were used, and that subset was treated as a discovery cohort. Both class I and class II loci were covered by HLA typing, at four-digit resolution. The study used immunosequencing to profile the T cell repertoires of approximately 640 subjects and linked those repertoires to cytomegalovirus serostatus. Donor age, sex, ethnicity and CMV serostatus were compiled together with the repertoire data.

With respect to this clone: The antigen this receptor binds is unknown. No per-base quality is available; no much larger clone lies one base away.

The cohort comprised more than 550 healthy bone marrow donors. At the time of sampling, all cohort members were nominally healthy, though unrecorded immune exposures were likely present. The donor tested CMV seropositive and was one of the 289 seropositive cohort members. A peripheral blood sample was collected from each donor, and TCR beta sequencing was performed on peripheral blood mononuclear cells. The Qiagen DNeasy Blood Extraction Kit was used to extract genomic DNA from the blood cell samples. The CDR3 goes from the cysteine to the phenylalanine over 13 residues. Only CDR3 DNA is held: 39 bases, read in frame from base 1. Trimming at the junction amounts to 5 bases on V and 8 bases on J, and the germline ends lie 13 bases apart. Looking up the germline V gene yields CDR1 SGDLS and CDR2 YYNGEE. Summary of the overall study and its limitations: Most TCR sequences were observed very rarely across donors, whereas some public TCRs were present in many individuals. Some IMGT-functional V segments, including TRBV6-2 and TRBV6-3, could not be told apart with the 87-base-pair reads, so those segments were excluded. According to a later genetic analysis, donors in an Asian-associated ancestry cluster had fewer N-insertions in productive TCRs than the approximately 630-donor mean. The cohort was sequenced for TCR beta chains only, and without alpha or paired-chain data the features that could be detected were limited. Because some donors lacked HLA typing at each locus, the association tests relied only on the typed subset. Three of the identified cytomegalovirus-associated TCR beta chains were confirmed in vitro to be specific for cytomegalovirus antigens. Linkage disequilibrium might explain the correlated functional status among segregating V segments, but an unknown experimental factor could not be excluded. A further reported finding was that TCR beta sequences accurately predicted the HLA-A and HLA-B alleles for most subjects in the first cohort. Specific HLA alleles were associated with roughly 17,000 TCR beta sequences at a false discovery rate of 0.05 in a later analysis. An association between a missense DCLRE1C variant and V-gene and J-gene trimming of TCR beta chains was found in a later genetic analysis and replicated in an independent cohort. According to a later analysis, most CMV-associated TCR beta chains appeared to be HLA-restricted, and the HLA associations seemed to be driven largely by CMV exposure. When HLA alleles, especially DR and DQ, strongly co-occurred, attributing TCR associations to individual alleles was difficult. According to a later analysis, parvovirus B19, influenza, CMV and Epstein-Barr virus appeared linked to several top co-occurrence clusters. A group of highly shared sequence variants was considered likely to be a technical artifact of the sequencing pipeline. Compared with equally common non-associated chains, HLA-associated TCR beta chains in a later analysis were more clonally expanded and had lower generation probabilities. It was suggested by the authors that the approach could potentially be generalized to other disease states and immunological phenotypes. In a later analysis, TCR association rates were found to vary across HLA loci, with the most associated TCRs seen for DRB1 alleles and the fewest for HLA-C alleles. In an earlier analysis of 587 of the donors, most TCR beta V segments appeared in productive rearrangements about 87% or about 30% of the time, broadly matching IMGT annotations. The presence/absence analyses assumed that sequencing depth was roughly uniform across donors, and that assumption may not be true. The classifier was reported to diagnose cytomegalovirus status with high specificity and sensitivity in both the original and validation cohorts. Because counts were too low, seventeen rarely observed V segments, including chromosome 9 orphons, were excluded from the earlier analysis of several hundred of the donors. In the study, around 160 TCR beta chains were listed as associated with cytomegalovirus. For the cohort, immune exposure information was limited to CMV serostatus.

Library generation was performed with the immunoSEQ multiplex PCR assay. The multiplex PCR relied on a mix of 60 forward primers for TCR Vbeta segments and 13 reverse primers for TCR Jbeta segments. Amplification of the CDR3 region of rearranged TCR beta genes was performed with a multiplex PCR assay on genomic DNA. On the Illumina HiSeq System, the amplified TCR beta libraries were sequenced as 87-base-pair reads. Processing in the source paper ran as follows. In a later analysis, about 80 million unique TCR beta chains were counted across the 666 repertoires, and around 11 million of these chains were shared by at least two donors. Raw reads were error-corrected and collapsed into unique sequences with a nearest-neighbor algorithm that merged closely related sequences to remove PCR and sequencing errors. To assign V, D and J gene segments, CDR3 sequences were aligned to IMGT reference sequences. For a sequence to be retained, at least a six-nucleotide match to both a V gene segment and a J gene segment was required. A rearrangement was called productive if the CDR3 had no stop codons and remained in frame with V and J, and every other rearrangement was called non-productive. CDR3 was defined according to IMGT convention as the region running from the second conserved V-encoded cysteine to the conserved J-encoded phenylalanine. In an earlier analysis of more than 550 of the donors, sequences lacking an unambiguous match to a single V gene segment were excluded. In an earlier analysis of around 600 of the donors, V segments were called functional above 56.7% productive rearrangements and were called segregating when the between-donor standard deviation exceeded 5%. A statistical classification framework was built to diagnose cytomegalovirus status from the catalog of TCR beta chain sequences. In a later analysis, V and J genes were assigned by comparing TCR nucleotide sequences against IMGT/GENE-DB human TR gene sequences. A later analysis assigned CDR3 sequences and most-parsimonious VDJ recombination scenarios with the TCRdist pipeline. In a later analysis, every TCR beta chain was defined by the combination of its CDR3 amino acid sequence and its V-gene family, and reads without a unique V-gene family were dropped. As a way to deal with suspected cross-contamination and a sequencing artifact, a later analysis dropped hundreds of nucleotide sequences that were highly shared and had low generation probability. For each public chain, a later analysis derived a clonal expansion index from normalized ranks of inferred template counts within each repertoire. A later analysis computed generation probabilities with a VDJ recombination model fitted to out-of-frame rearrangements, and checked the results against IGoR. A later analysis scored TCR-TCR, TCR-HLA and TCR-CMV co-occurrence with hypergeometric tests, applying a repertoire-size bias correction to TCR pairs. False discovery rates were estimated in a later analysis by permuting HLA or CMV assignments 20 times. In a later analysis, co-occurring TCRs were grouped using DBSCAN, and TCRdist sequence similarity was added for clustering within HLA-allele-positive subsets. For co-occurrence clustering, repertoires with fewer than 30,000 or more than 120,000 public chains were excluded, along with five repertoires with anomalous nucleotide sharing. Entries here come from immuneACCESS through TCRdb and include only in-frame sequences with V and J called. Some clones fail to appear in such tables; in the studies checked, an unresolved V gene covers under half of the shortfall, and the cause of the remainder is unknown. That table furnishes V, J and clone size, whereas the DNA furnished D and trimming. This sample lists 200,000 to 250,000 clones; 70% to 80% were detected once. The top ten clonotypes cover approximately 2.6% of the sample.

Recombination joined TRBV9 with TRBJ1-4, with a tentative D gene TRBD1 over 6 matching bases. The TCR comes from a woman aged 55-70 years in good health and CMV-seropositive. Material for sequencing was PBMCs. The CDR3 is CASRRAGEEKLFF. At the DNA level, the sequence is TGTGCCAGCAGGCGGGCAGGGGAAGAAAAACTGTTTTTT.